This record covers a single T cell receptor beta chain. Antigen: not known. Germline V gene sequence: CDR1 MGHRA, CDR2 YSYEKL. The CDR3 is made up of 15 amino acids. V shed 4 bases and J shed 4 bases, with 16 bases lying between them. These data originate in a study of response to subunit inactivated influenza vaccine. TCRdb passed the RT-PCR reads through MiXCR, listing each CDR3 protein once. The data contain approximately 680,000 distinct CDR3 sequences, approximately 15% of them singletons. Notes on the study in general: The authors suggested that few new T cells are recruited per seasonal influenza vaccination.

The receptor comes from a man in his fifties or sixties who received an inactivated influenza vaccine. Source: PBMCs from blood, taken roughly 12 days after vaccination. The V gene is TRBV4-1, the J gene TRBJ1-2; D not resolved. The CDR3 bases are TGCGCCAGCAGCCCGTCTTTAGGCGTGGGCTATGGCTACACCTTC. It specifies CASSPSLGVGYGYTF.